This T cell receptor (beta chain) was identified during a study of T cell repertoires in cytomegalovirus infection (dated by TCRdb to the late 2010s). Concerning the study at large: The HLA type of each donor mattered for the analysis, because public TCR beta signatures pointed to carriage of CMV infection along with the matching HLA type. What the study reported, not specific to this receptor: In both this cohort and an independent roughly 400-donor cohort, the cumulative frequency of public TCR beta family members distinguished carriers of CMV infection plus the relevant HLA type. The ex vivo response was dominated by HLA-C-restricted CMV-specific TCR beta clonotypes, which also provided the single most frequent clonotype in two of eight donors.

TCRdb shows the sequencer as Illumina HiSeq 1500. TCRdb ran its own pipeline on the public reads, namely fastp trimming at Q25 and MiXCR clone calling, and kept in-frame beta chains. Rows matching on CDR3 protein sequence are summarized as one entry with the most common DNA and genes. The sample table shows 90,000 to 130,000 distinct CDR3 sequences, and around 10% are seen once. The ten largest clones take up 31% of the sample. This clonotype was counted many times. No antigen is known for it. No clone much larger than this one lies a single base away; base qualities are absent. V and J lose 5 bases and 0 bases, and a span of 13 bases separates them. CDR1 and CDR2, per the germline V gene, are SGHRS and YFSETQ. The cysteine opens and the phenylalanine closes a CDR3 of 15 amino acids. Only the CDR3 portion is preserved as DNA: 45 bases, with reading frame beginning at the first base.

This clonotype was obtained from a human donor in good health (CMV status not recorded). Some clones in this sample may be carry-over from other donors' samples. The rearrangement combines TRBV5-1 with TRBJ2-3; matching of 7 bases hints at TRBD2 as the D gene. Sequencing was carried out using PBMCs, sequenced either directly or after in vitro stimulation (not recorded which). The nucleotide sequence reads TGCGCCAGCAGGGAACAGGGAGGGAGCACAGATACGCAGTATTTT. Its translation reads: CASREQGGSTDTQYF.